Presented here are 10 T cell receptor beta chains from one specimen sequenced in a study of blood T cell repertoires in COVID-19. Using immunoSEQ multiplex PCR, the repertoire was profiled, and TCRdb retains in-frame clones only, with some absent. This sample has 140,000 to 150,000 clones, with roughly 80% found just once. Sequenced: peripheral blood. These receptor sequences come from a man between 45 and 60 years old with active or convalescent COVID-19.

V gene TRBV28 combines with J gene TRBJ2-7; TRBD1 aligns across 12 bases. Germline-derived CDR1 and CDR2 are MDHEN and SYDVKM. This CDR3 has 15 amino acids. With 3 bases clipped from V and 5 bases from J, the junction kept 5 bases outside the gene matches. CDR3 DNA: TGTGCCAGCAGTTTTGGGGGGACAGGGGGCGACGAGCAGTACTTC. Translated, it gives CASSFGGTGGDEQYF.

This clone was found once. This chain uses TRBV6-4 with TRBJ1-2; 8 bases align to TRBD1. CDR1 is MRHNA, CDR2 SNTAGT, per germline. V gave up 4 bases and J gave up 5 bases; unmatched junction bases: 9. This CDR3 region has 15 residues. The CDR3 region is CASSASGGLKYGYTF. As DNA, the CDR3 is TGTGCCAGCAGTGCCTCAGGGGGCCTTAAATATGGCTACACCTTC.

The chain employs TRBV3-1 (or the pseudogene TRBV3-2) and TRBJ2-5, with D unresolved. This CDR3 contains 15 residues. V was shortened by 1 base and J by 3 bases, with 12 bases between the two germline ends. CDR1 is LGHDT, CDR2 YNNKEL, per germline (reference sequence). The CDR3 DNA reads as TGTGCCAGCAGCCAAGTTTCACCATCGGAAGAGACCCAGTACTTC. Encoded protein: CASSQVSPSEETQYF.

This chain links TRBV5-1 with TRBJ2-7; 7 bases align to TRBD1. The CDR3 consists of 15 residues. V was clipped by 4 bases and J by 0 bases; unmatched bases: 7. CDR1 is SGHRS and CDR2 is YFSETQ in the germline V gene. For the CDR3, the DNA is TGCGCCAGCAGCCCGACCGGGACAGTCTCCTACGAGCAGTACTTC. It yields the protein CASSPTGTVSYEQYF.

The chain recombines TRBV4-1 with TRBJ2-2; 9 bases fit TRBD2. This CDR3 region has 15 residues. V lost 4 bases and J lost 7; bases outside the gene matches: 7. CDR1 is MGHRA and CDR2 is YSYEKL in the germline V gene. The CDR3 here is CASSRPGTSHGELFF. For the CDR3, the DNA is TGCGCCAGCAGCCGCCCCGGGACTAGCCACGGGGAGCTGTTTTTT.

CDR3 in amino acids: CASSQVSEQYF. CDR3 coding DNA: TGTGCCAGCAGCCAAGTCTCCGAGCAGTACTTC. The V call is TRBV3-1 (or the pseudogene TRBV3-2), the J call TRBJ2-7; D unclear. The germline V gene has CDR1 LGHDT and CDR2 YNNKEL (reference sequence). V was trimmed by 1 base and J by 6 bases, leaving 4 bases between them. The CDR3 runs to 11 residues.

This rearrangement joins TRBV10-3 to TRBJ2-1; 10 bases align to TRBD2. The length of the CDR3 is 15 residues. The J segment lost 2 bases and the V segment lost 4 bases, leaving 2 bases of the junction unmatched. Germline-derived CDR1 and CDR2 are ENHRY and SYGVKD. In DNA form, the CDR3 reads TGTGCCATCAGTGGGGGACTAGCGACCTACAATGAGCAGTTCTTC. Its translation: CAISGGLATYNEQFF.

CDR3 residues: CASFRGLADNEQFF. CDR3 sequence (DNA): TGTGCCAGCTTCCGCGGACTAGCGGACAATGAGCAGTTCTTC. This chain connects TRBV18 to TRBJ2-1; 10 bases align to TRBD2. From germline, CDR1 is KGHSH and CDR2 LQKENI. The V gene end was trimmed by 7 bases and the J gene end by 5 bases; junction bases not matched to a gene: 5. CDR3 length equals 14 residues.

V gene TRBV6-5 combines with J gene TRBJ2-3; D is undetermined. This CDR3 spans 14 amino acids. V shed 7 bases and J shed 0 bases, with 11 bases lying between them. The germline CDR1 and CDR2 sequences are MNHEY and SVGAGI. Here the CDR3 DNA reads TGTGCCAGCACCCAGAGGTCTAGCACAGATACGCAGTATTTT. Translating it yields CASTQRSSTDTQYF.

J is TRBJ1-5 and V is TRBV5-8, with D unresolved. The CDR3 is made up of 17 amino acids. Per the germline V gene, CDR1 is SGHTS and CDR2 is YDEGEE. The V end lost 2 bases, the J end lost 1 base, and 16 bases lay between the germline ends. The DNA of the CDR3 is TGTGCCAGCAGCTTTGTGCAGGAACCGGGGAGCAATCAGCCCCAGCATTTT. Residues: CASSFVQEPGSNQPQHF.